This T cell receptor (beta chain) was captured by sequencing in a study of T cells in Graves' hyperthyroidism and ophthalmopathy. Germline assignment: CDR1 ENHRY and CDR2 SYGVKD. With V trimmed by 3 bases and J by 2 bases, 2 bases remained unmatched. The CDR3 is 14 amino acids. What was amplified from RNA transcripts were TCR beta CDR3 regions. The HTBI primer set served for first-round RT-PCR of the TCR CDR3. In TCRdb, the multiplex PCR reads were re-called with MiXCR into one record per CDR3 protein. The sample lists around 400,000 distinct CDR3 sequences; over 12% were seen once. 9 to 10 ml fresh peripheral blood yielded the PBMCs.

The J gene is TRBJ1-1, the V gene TRBV10-3; TRBD1 aligns across 8 bases. The TCR sequence derives from a woman aged 55-69 years with Graves' ophthalmopathy. The sample consisted of blood. CDR3 nucleotide sequence: TGTGCCATCAGTGACAGGGGGCCCAACACTGAAGCTTTCTTT. The encoded protein is CAISDRGPNTEAFF.